The clone carrying this T cell receptor (beta chain) was observed a handful of times. The antigen is not known. Per the germline V gene, CDR1 is SGDLS and CDR2 is YYNGEE. The length of the CDR3 is 15 residues. V shed 5 bases and J 2 bases; nucleotides not matched to a gene: 5. TCRdb processed the 5' RACE reads anew with MiXCR; each CDR3 protein has one entry. The repertoire has around 340,000 distinct CDR3 sequences, over 20% of them found once; the top ten carry around 12%. The data originate from a study of T-cell memory formation after mild COVID-19. Overall study results and limits: While clones contracting from day 15 to 85 were balanced between CD4 and CD8, later expanders leaned CD4+.

Source material: PBMCs or a T cell subset sorted from them (not recorded which). The chain uses TRBV9 and TRBJ2-3, with 10 bases aligning to TRBD2. The TCR sequence derives from an adult woman who had mild COVID-19 (a few samples of this study predate the infection). Cell type and time point are not known. CDR3 sequence (DNA): TGTGCCAGCAGGCGTAGCGGGAGGTTCACAGATACGCAGTATTTT. This encodes CASRRSGRFTDTQYF. Combining the CDR3 with reference TRBV9 and TRBJ2-3 gives the whole variable domain DSGVTQTPKHLITATGQRVTLRCSPRSGDLSVYWYQQSLDQGLQFLIQYYNGEERAKGNILERFSAQQFPDLHSELNLSSLELGDSALYFCASRRSGRFTDTQYFGPGTRLTVL.